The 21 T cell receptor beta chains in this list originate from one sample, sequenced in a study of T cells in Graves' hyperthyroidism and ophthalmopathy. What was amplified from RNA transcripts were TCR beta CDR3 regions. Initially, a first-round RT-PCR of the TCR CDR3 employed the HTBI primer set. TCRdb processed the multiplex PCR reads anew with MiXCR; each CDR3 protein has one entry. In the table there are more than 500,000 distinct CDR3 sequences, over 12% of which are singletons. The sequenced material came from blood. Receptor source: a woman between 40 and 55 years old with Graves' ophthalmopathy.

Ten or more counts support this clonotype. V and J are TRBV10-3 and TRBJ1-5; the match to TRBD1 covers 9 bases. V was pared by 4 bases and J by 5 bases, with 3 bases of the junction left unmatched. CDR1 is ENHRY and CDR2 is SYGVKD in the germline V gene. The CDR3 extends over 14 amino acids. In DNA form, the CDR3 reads TGTGCCATCAGTGGGGGACAGGGCGATCAGCCCCAGCATTTT. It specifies CAISGGQGDQPQHF.

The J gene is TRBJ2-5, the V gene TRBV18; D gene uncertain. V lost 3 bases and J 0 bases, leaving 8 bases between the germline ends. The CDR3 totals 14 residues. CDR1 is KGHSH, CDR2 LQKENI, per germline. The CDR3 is CASSPQLNQETQYF. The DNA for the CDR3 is TGTGCCAGCTCACCGCAATTGAACCAAGAGACCCAGTACTTC.

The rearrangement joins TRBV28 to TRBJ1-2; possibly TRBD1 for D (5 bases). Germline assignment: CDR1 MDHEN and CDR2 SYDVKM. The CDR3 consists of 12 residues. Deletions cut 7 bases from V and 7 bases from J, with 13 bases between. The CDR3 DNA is TGTGCCAGCAACCAGGGAGGTAGTGGCTACACCTTC. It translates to CASNQGGSGYTF.

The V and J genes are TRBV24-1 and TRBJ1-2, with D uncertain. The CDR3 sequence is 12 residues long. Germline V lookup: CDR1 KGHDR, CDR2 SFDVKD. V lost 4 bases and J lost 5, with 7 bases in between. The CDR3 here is CATSDPAYGYTF. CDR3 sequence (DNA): TGTGCCACCAGTGACCCCGCTTATGGCTACACCTTC.

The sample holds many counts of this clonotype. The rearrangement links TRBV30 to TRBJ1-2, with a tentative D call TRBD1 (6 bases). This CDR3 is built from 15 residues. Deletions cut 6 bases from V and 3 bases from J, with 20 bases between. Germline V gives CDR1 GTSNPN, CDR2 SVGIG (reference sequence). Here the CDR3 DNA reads TGTGCCTGTCAATCGCGGGTGGGGGGCCACTATGGCTACACCTTC. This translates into CACQSRVGGHYGYTF.

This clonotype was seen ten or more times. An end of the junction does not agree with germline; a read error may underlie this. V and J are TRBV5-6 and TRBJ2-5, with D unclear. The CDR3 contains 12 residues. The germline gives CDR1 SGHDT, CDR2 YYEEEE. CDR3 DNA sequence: TGTGCCAGCAGCTTTACCCAAGAGGCCCAGTACTTC. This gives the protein CASSFTQEAQYF.

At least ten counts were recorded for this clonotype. The DNA of the CDR3 is TGTGCCAGCAGCTTAGAACCGCAAGGGTCCTACGAGCAGTACTTC. It is translated as CASSLEPQGSYEQYF. V gene TRBV7-6 combines with J gene TRBJ2-7; unclear D gene. The V and J ends lost 1 base and 1 base respectively, with 11 bases between them. Germline assignment: CDR1 SGHVS and CDR2 FNYEAQ. The CDR3 runs to 15 residues.

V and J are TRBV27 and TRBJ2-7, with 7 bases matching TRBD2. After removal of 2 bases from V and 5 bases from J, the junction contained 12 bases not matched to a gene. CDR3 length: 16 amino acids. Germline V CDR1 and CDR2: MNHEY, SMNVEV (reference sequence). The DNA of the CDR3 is TGTGCCAGCAGTTTAAGGGCGGGAGCAATGTATGACGAGCAGTACTTC. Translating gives CASSLRAGAMYDEQYF.

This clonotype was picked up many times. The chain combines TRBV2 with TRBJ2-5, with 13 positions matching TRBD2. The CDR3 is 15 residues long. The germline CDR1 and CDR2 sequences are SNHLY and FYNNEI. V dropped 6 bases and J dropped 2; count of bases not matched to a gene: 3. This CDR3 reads CASRATSGRQETQYF. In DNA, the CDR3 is TGTGCCAGCAGGGCGACTAGCGGGAGGCAAGAGACCCAGTACTTC.

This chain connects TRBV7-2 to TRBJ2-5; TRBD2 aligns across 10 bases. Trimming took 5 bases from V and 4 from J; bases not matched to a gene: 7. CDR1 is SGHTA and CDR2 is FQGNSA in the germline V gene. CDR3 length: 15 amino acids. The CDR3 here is CASSPRASGRETQYF. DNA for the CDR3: TGTGCCAGCAGCCCCCGGGCTAGCGGGAGAGAGACCCAGTACTTC.

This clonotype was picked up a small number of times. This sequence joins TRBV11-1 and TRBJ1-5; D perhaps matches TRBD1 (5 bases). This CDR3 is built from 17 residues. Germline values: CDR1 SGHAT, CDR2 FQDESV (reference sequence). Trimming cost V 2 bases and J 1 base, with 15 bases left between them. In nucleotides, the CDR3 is TGTGCCAGCAGCTTAAGCCCCGGTGGGGGGAGCAATCAGCCCCAGCATTTT. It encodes CASSLSPGGGSNQPQHF.

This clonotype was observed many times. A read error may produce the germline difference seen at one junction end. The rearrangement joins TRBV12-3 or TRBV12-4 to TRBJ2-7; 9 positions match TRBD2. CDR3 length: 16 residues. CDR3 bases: TGTGCCAGCAAAGCCCAAGTTGGGACTAGCTCCTTCGAGCAGTACTTC. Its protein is CASKAQVGTSSFEQYF.

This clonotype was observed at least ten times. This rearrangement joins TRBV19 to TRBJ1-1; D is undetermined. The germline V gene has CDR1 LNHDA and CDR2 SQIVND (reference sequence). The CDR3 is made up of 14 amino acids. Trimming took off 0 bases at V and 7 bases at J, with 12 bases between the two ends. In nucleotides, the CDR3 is TGTGCCAGTAGTATAGATGCGGGGTATTTTGAAGCTTTCTTT. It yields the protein CASSIDAGYFEAFF.

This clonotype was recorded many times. The CDR3 DNA reads TGTGCCAGTACCCCTGACAGTATTTATGGCTACACCTTC. Translation: CASTPDSIYGYTF. V gene TRBV19 combines with J gene TRBJ1-2, with a tentative D call TRBD1 (5 bases). The CDR3 is made up of 13 amino acids. The V gene's germline CDR1 is LNHDA and CDR2 SQIVND (reference sequence). Between the trimmed V and J ends, which lost 7 bases and 5 bases, there was a span of 14 bases.

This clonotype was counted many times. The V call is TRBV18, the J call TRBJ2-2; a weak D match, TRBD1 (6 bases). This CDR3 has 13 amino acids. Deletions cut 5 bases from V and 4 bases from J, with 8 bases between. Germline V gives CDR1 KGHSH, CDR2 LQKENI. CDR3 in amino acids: CASSWDITGELFF. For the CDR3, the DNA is TGTGCCAGCTCATGGGACATCACCGGGGAGCTGTTTTTT.

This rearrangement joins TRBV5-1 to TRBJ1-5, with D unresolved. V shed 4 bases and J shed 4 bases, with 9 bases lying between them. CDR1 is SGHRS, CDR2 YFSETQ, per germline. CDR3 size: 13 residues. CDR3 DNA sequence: TGCGCCAGCAGCCGGTCCCCAAATCAGCCCCAGCATTTT. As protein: CASSRSPNQPQHF.

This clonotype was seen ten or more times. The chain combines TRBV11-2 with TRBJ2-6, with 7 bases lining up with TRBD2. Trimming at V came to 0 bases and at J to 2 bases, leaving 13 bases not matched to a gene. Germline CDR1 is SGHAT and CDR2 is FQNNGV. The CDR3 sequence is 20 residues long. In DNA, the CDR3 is TGTGCCAGCAGCTTAGAGGGGACTAAGGGGTACATCGCTGGGGCCAACGTCCTGACTTTC. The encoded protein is CASSLEGTKGYIAGANVLTF. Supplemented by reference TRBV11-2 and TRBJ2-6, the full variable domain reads EAGVAQSPRYKIIEKRQSVAFWCNPISGHATLYWYQQILGQGPKLLIQFQNNGVVDDSQLPKDRFSAERLKGVDSTLKIQPAKLEDSAVYLCASSLEGTKGYIAGANVLTFGAGSRLTVL.

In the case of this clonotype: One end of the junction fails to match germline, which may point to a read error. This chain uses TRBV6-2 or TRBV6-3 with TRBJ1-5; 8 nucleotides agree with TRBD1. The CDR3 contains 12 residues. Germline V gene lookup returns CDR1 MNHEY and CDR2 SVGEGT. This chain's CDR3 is CASSYSGTGFVF. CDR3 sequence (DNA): TGTGCCAGCAGTTACTCCGGGACAGGCTTTGTGTTT.

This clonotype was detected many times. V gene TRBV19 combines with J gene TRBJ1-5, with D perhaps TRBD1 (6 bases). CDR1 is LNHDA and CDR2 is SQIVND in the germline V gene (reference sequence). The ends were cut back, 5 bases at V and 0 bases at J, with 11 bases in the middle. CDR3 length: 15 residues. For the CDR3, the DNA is TGTGCCAGTAGTTCAGGGGTCTATAGCAATCAGCCCCAGCATTTT. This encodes CASSSGVYSNQPQHF.

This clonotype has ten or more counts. Written as DNA, the CDR3 is TGTGCCATCAGTGGAGGGGGAGCTAACTATGGCTACACCTTC. It translates to CAISGGGANYGYTF. V gene TRBV10-3 combines with J gene TRBJ1-2, with D maybe TRBD1 (6 bases). The ends were cut back, 4 bases at V and 0 bases at J, with 9 bases in the middle. This CDR3 contains 14 residues. CDR1 and CDR2 (germline): ENHRY, SYGVKD.

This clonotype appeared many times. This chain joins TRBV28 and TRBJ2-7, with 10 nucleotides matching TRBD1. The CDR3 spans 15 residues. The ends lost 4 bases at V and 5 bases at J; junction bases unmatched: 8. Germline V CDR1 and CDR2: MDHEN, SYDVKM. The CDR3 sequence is CASSSLTGGWNEQYF. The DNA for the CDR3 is TGTGCCAGCAGTTCCCTGACAGGGGGCTGGAACGAGCAGTACTTC.